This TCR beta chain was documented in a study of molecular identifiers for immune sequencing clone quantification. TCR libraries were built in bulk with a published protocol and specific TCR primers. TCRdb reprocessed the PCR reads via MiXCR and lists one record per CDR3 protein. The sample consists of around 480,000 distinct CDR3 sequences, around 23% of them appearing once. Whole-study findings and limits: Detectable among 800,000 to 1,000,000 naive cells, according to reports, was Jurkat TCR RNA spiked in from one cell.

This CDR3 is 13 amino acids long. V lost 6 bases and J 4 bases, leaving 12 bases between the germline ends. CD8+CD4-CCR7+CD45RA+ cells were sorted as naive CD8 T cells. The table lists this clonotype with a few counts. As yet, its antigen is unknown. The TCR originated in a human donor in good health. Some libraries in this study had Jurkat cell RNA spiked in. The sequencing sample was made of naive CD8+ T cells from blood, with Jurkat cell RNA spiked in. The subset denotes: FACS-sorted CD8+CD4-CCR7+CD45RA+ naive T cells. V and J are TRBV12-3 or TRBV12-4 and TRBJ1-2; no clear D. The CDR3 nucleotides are TGTGCCAGCAGCGGTGACGCATTCTATGGCTACACCTTC. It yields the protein CASSGDAFYGYTF.